The clone carrying this T cell receptor (beta chain) was counted only a few times. Its antigen remains unknown. The sample belongs to a study of post-analysis software for immune sequencing data. The wider study: Courses of disease covered relapsing-remitting, secondary progressive and progressive-relapsing multiple sclerosis.

Regarding the study as a whole: People with multiple sclerosis had a significantly lower normalized Chao1 diversity than controls did. The five TRBV segments detected at higher frequency in patients than in controls included TRBV5-6, TRBV5-1 and TRBV20-1.

This CDR3 is 14 amino acids long. CDR1 is MNHEY and CDR2 is SVGEGT in the germline V gene. Trimming shortened V by 7 bases and J by 2 bases, and 15 bases separated the two germline ends. The TCR beta cDNA libraries carried unique molecular identifiers. Each batch of 1 to 10 million T cells produced 450,000 to 500,000 cDNA molecules. TCRdb re-called the PCR reads through MiXCR, storing one row per CDR3 protein. This sample yields hundreds of thousands of distinct CDR3 sequences, of which 55% to 60% are seen a single time; about 11% belongs to the top ten. Sequencing input: blood. This TCR derives from a girl aged 2-10 years with multiple sclerosis. The rearrangement joins TRBV6-2 or TRBV6-3 to TRBJ2-7, with a possible D match to TRBD2 (6 bases). The CDR3 DNA follows: TGTGCCAGCACCCAGGAGGGGTTACCCTACGAGCAGTACTTC. It is translated as CASTQEGLPYEQYF.